This T cell receptor beta chain was obtained from a study of beta chain features in type 1 diabetes. Notes on the study in general: In every one of the four CD4+ subsets, TCRB CDR3s were moderately but significantly shorter in Type 1 diabetes patients.

Blood was drawn once from each donor into heparinised tubes. The draws averaged about 110 mL. Reverse transcribing all isolated RNA meant expressed TCRB transcripts were sequenced. The table came from immunoSEQ multiplex PCR; TCRdb's copy has only in-frame clones and leaves some out. There are 100,000 to 150,000 clones in the sample; approximately 15% occur only once, and around 2.6% lies in the top ten. About this clone itself: Its cognate antigen is unknown.

The V gene's germline CDR1 is MNHEY and CDR2 SMNVEV (reference sequence). CDR3 length equals 15 residues. Trimming pared 5 bases from V and 8 bases from J, leaving 16 bases between. This clonotype was obtained from a man between 18 and 35 years old with type 1 diabetes. The specimen sequenced was central memory CD4+ T cells from blood. The chain carries TRBV27 and TRBJ1-6; a possible D gene is TRBD1 (6 bases). The CDR3 DNA sequence: TGTGCCAGCAGTCGGGGGACAACCTGGGATTCACCCCTCCACTTT. Encoded protein: CASSRGTTWDSPLHF.